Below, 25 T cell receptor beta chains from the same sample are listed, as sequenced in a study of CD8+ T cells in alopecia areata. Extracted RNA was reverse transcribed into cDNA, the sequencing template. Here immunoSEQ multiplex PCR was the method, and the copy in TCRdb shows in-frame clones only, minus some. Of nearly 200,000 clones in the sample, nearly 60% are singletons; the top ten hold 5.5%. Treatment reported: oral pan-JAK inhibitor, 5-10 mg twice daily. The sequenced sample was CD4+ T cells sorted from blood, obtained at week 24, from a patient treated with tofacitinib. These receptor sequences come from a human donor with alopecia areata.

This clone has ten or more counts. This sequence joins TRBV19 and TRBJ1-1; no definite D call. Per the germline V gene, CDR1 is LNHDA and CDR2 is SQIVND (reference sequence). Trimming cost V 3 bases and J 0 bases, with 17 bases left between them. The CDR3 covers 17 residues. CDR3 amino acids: CASSILNPGGLNTEAFF. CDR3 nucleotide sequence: TGTGCCAGTAGTATTCTTAACCCCGGAGGCTTGAACACTGAAGCTTTCTTT.

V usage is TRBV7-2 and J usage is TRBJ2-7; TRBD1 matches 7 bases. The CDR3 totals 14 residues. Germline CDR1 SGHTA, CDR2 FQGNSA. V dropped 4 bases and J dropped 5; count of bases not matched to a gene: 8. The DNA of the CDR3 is TGTGCCAGCAGCTCGCCGACAGGGTCTGACGAGCAGTACTTC. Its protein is CASSSPTGSDEQYF.

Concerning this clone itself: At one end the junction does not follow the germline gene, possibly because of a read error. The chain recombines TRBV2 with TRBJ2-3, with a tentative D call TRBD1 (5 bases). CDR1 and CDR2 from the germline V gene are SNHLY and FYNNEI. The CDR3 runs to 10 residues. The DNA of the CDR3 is TGTGCCAGCAAGACAGTTACGCAGTATTTT. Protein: CASKTVTQYF. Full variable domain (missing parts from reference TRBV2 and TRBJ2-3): EPEVTQTPSHQVTQMGQEVILRCVPISNHLYFYWYRQILGQKVEFLVSFYNNEISEKSEIFDDQFSVERPDGSNFTLKIRSTKLEDSAMYFCASKTVTQYFGPGTRLTVL.

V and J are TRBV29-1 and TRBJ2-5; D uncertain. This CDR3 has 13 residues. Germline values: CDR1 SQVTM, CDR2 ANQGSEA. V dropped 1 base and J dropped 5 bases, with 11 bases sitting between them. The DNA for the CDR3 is TGCAGCGTTGAAGTCCCCGGGTCCGAGACCCAGTACTTC. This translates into CSVEVPGSETQYF.

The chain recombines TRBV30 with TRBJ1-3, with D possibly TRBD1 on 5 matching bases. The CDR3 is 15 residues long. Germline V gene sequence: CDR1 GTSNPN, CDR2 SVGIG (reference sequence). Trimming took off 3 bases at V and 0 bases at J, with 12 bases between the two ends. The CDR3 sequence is CAWSRMRGSGNTIYF. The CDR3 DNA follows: TGTGCCTGGAGCCGCATGAGGGGCTCTGGAAACACCATATATTTT.

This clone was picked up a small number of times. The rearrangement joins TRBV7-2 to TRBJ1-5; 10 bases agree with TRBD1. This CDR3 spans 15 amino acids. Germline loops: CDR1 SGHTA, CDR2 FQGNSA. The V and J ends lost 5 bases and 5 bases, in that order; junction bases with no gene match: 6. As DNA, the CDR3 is TGTGCCAGCAGCCGAACCGGGACAGGGGATCAGCCCCAGCATTTT. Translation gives CASSRTGTGDQPQHF.

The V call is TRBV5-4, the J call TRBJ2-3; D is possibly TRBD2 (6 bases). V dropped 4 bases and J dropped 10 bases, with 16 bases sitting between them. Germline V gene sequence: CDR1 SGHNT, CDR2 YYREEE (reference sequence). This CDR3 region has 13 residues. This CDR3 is CASSPGTGVSQYF. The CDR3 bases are TGTGCCAGCAGCCCCGGGACGGGGGTTTCGCAGTATTTT.

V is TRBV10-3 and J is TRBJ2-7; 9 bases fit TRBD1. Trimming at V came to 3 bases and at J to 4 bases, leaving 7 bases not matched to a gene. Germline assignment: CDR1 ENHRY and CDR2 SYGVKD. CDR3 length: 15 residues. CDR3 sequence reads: CAISDQIGTGYEQYF. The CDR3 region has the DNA TGTGCCATCAGTGACCAGATAGGGACAGGGTACGAGCAGTACTTC.

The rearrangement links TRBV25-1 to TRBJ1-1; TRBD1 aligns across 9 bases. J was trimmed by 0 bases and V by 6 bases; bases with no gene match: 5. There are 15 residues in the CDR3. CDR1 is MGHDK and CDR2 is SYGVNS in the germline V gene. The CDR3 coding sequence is TGTGCCAGCAGACCGGGACAGGGAGTGAACACTGAAGCTTTCTTT. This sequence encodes CASRPGQGVNTEAFF.

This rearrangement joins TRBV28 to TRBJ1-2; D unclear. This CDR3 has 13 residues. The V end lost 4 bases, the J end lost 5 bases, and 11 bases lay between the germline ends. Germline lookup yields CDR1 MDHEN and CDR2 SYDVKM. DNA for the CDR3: TGTGCCAGCAGTTCCCCGTCGAGTTATGGCTACACCTTC. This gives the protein CASSSPSSYGYTF.

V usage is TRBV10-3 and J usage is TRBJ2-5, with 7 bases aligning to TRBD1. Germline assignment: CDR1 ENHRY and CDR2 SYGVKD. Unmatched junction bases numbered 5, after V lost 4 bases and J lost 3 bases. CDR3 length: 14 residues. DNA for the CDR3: TGTGCCATCAGTGGAAAAGACAGGGAAGAGACCCAGTACTTC. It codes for CAISGKDREETQYF.

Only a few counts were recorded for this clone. The CDR3 DNA reads as TGTGCCAGCAGCCCCAGGGCGGTGTCTGGAAACACCATATATTTT. It yields the protein CASSPRAVSGNTIYF. This rearrangement joins TRBV9 to TRBJ1-3, with a possible D match to TRBD1 (5 bases). In germline, CDR1 is SGDLS, CDR2 YYNGEE. The CDR3 loop spans 15 amino acids. Deletions cut 4 bases from V and 1 base from J, with 12 bases between.

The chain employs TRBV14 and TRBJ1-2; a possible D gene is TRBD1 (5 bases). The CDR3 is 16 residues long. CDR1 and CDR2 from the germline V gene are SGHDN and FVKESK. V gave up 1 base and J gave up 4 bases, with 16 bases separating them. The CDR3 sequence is CASSQGGADLVYGYTF. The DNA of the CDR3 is TGTGCCAGCAGCCAAGGAGGGGCAGACCTGGTCTATGGCTACACCTTC. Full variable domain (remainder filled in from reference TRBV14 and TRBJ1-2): EAGVTQFPSHSVIEKGQTVTLRCDPISGHDNLYWYRRVMGKEIKFLLHFVKESKQDESGMPNNRFLAERTGGTYSTLKVQPAELEDSGVYFCASSQGGADLVYGYTFGSGTRLTVV.

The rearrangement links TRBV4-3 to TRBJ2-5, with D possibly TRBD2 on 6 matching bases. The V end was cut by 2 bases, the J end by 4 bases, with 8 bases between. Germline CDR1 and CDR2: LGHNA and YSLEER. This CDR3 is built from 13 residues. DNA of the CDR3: TGCGCCAGCAGCCAATCGCGGGGAGAGACCCAGTACTTC. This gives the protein CASSQSRGETQYF.

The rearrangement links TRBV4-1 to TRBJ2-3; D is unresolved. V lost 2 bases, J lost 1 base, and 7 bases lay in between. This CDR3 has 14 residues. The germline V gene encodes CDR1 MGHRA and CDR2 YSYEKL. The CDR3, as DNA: TGCGCCAGCAGCCAAATTACTCGCACAGATACGCAGTATTTT. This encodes CASSQITRTDTQYF.

DNA of the CDR3: TGTGCCTGGAGACTAGCGGGAGGGCCGGGAGTGGGTACGCAGTATTTT. The encoded protein is CAWRLAGGPGVGTQYF. V and J are TRBV30 and TRBJ2-3, with 13 bases fitting TRBD2. This CDR3 has 16 amino acids. V shed 3 bases and J 8 bases; nucleotides not matched to a gene: 11. Germline V gene data show CDR1 as GTSNPN and CDR2 as SVGIG (reference sequence).

The CDR3 is CASSLGGANRQETQYF. The CDR3, as DNA: TGTGCCAGCAGCTTAGGAGGGGCCAACCGACAAGAGACCCAGTACTTC. This chain joins TRBV7-7 and TRBJ2-5; D possibly uses TRBD1 or TRBD2 (5 bases each). The CDR3 extends over 16 amino acids. Trimming shortened V by 1 base and J by 2 bases, and 14 bases separated the two germline ends. Germline V CDR1 and CDR2: SSHAT, FNYEAQ (reference sequence).

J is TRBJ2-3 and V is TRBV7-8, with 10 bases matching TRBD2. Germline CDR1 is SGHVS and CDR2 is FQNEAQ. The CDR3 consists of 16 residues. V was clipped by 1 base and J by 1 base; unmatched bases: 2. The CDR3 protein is CASSLGLAGGTDTQYF. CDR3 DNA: TGTGCCAGCAGCTTAGGGCTAGCGGGGGGCACAGATACGCAGTATTTT.

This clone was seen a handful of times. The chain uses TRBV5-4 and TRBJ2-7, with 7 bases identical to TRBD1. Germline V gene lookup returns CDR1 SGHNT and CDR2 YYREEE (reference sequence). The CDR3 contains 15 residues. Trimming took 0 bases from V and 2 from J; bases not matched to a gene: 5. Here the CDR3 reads CASSLVQTGPYEQYF. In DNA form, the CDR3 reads TGTGCCAGCAGCTTGGTTCAGACAGGGCCCTACGAGCAGTACTTC.

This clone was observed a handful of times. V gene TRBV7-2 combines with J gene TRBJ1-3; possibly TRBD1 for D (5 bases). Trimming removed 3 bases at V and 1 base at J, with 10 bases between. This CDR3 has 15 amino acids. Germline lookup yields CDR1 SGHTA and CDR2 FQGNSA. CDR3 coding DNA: TGTGCCAGCAGCTTTTCGGCAGGGTCTGGAAACACCATATATTTT. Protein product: CASSFSAGSGNTIYF.

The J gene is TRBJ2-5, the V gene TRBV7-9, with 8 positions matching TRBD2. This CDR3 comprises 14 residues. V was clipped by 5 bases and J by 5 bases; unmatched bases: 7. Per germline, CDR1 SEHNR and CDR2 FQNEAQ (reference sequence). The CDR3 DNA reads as TGTGCCAGCAGCCGATCGAGCGGGAGTGAGACCCAGTACTTC. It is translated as CASSRSSGSETQYF.

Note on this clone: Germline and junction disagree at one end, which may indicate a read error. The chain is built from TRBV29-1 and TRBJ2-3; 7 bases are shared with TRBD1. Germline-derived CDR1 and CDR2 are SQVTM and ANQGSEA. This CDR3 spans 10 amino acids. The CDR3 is CSVAQGVRDF. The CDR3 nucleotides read TGCAGCGTTGCGCAGGGGGTCAGGGATTTT.

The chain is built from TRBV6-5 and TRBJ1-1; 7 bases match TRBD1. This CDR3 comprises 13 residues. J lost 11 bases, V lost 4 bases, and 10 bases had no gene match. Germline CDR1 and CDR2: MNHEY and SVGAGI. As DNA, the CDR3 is TGTGCCAGCAGTTCCTCCGACAGGGTAGGTGCTTTCTTT. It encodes CASSSSDRVGAFF.

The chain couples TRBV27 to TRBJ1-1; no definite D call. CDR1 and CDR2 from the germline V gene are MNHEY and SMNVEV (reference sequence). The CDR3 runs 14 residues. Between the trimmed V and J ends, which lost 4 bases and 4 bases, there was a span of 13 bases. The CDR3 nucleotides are TGTGCCAGCAGTTCCGAGCGGCCGAGCACTGAAGCTTTCTTT. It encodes CASSSERPSTEAFF.

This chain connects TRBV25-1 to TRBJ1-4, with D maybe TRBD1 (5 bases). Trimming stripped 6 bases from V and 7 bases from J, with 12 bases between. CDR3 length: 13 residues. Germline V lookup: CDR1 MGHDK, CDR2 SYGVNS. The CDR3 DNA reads TGTGCCAGCAGAGGGGCGATGGGTGAAAAACTGTTTTTT. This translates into CASRGAMGEKLFF. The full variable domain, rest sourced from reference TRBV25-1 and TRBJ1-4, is EADIYQTPRYLVIGTGKKITLECSQTMGHDKMYWYQQDPGMELHLIHYSYGVNSTEKGDLSSESTVSRIRTEHFPLTLESARPSHTSQYLCASRGAMGEKLFFGSGTQLSVL.